Sequencing of this TCR beta chain was carried out in a study of regulatory T cells in long-lasting Graves disease. V lost 0 bases to trimming and J lost 5 bases, with 19 bases between them. CDR1 and CDR2 from the germline V gene are DFQATT and SNEGSKA (reference sequence). CDR3 length equals 17 residues. A remark on this clonotype: Its antigen remains unidentified.

Specified time point: newly diagnosed GD, antithyroid drugs for less than 3 months. Generation of the TCR library employed RNA extracted from PBMCs. General study findings and limits: Persistent cases of Graves' showed reduced TCR diversity relative to newly diagnosed patients.

For TCR beta, libraries came from iRepertoire HTBI primers and Arm-PCR of CDR3 regions. TCRdb processed the multiplex PCR reads anew with MiXCR; each CDR3 protein has one entry. Of some 370,000 distinct CDR3 sequences listed, about 12% are singletons. This sample was also put to use in a study of T cells in Graves' hyperthyroidism and ophthalmopathy. That report notes: The HTBI primer set served for first-round RT-PCR of the TCR CDR3. Most clonotypes expanded in thyroid above 0.001 were likewise present in blood.

This specimen consisted of peripheral blood mononuclear cells (PBMCs), obtained at new diagnosis, from a patient treated with antithyroid drugs. The TCR comes from a woman between 18 and 29 years old with Graves disease. The chain carries TRBV20-1 and TRBJ2-2; possible D gene TRBD2, 7 bases. CDR3 protein: CSARDFGRGGVTGELFF. CDR3 in DNA: TGCAGTGCTAGAGATTTTGGTAGGGGGGGCGTAACCGGGGAGCTGTTTTTT.